The clone carrying this T cell receptor beta chain occurred once. The entry originates in a study of blood T cell repertoires in COVID-19. Study information: Specimens from acute and convalescent COVID-19 originated in the United States, Italy and Spain. The cDNA or gDNA used as material had been derived from T cells, B-cell-depleted T cells, or PBMCs.

Germline CDR1 is SEHNR and CDR2 is FQNEAQ (reference sequence). The CDR3 covers 12 residues. Trimming removed 7 bases at V and 0 bases at J, with 7 bases between. Original processing methods: It was from reference gene primer amplification that nucleated cell counts were estimated. Method: immunoSEQ multiplex PCR; TCRdb's copy keeps in-frame clones and lacks some. V and J calls and clone size are copied from that table; D and trimming were computed from the DNA. This sample has around 150,000 clones, with around 90% found just once. The specimen sequenced was peripheral blood. This sequence was found in a woman aged 55-69 years who had recovered from COVID-19. The chain couples TRBV7-9 to TRBJ2-7; the D is unclear. This CDR3 is CASNPLSYEQYF. The CDR3 nucleotides read TGTGCCAGCAATCCCCTCTCCTACGAGCAGTACTTC.